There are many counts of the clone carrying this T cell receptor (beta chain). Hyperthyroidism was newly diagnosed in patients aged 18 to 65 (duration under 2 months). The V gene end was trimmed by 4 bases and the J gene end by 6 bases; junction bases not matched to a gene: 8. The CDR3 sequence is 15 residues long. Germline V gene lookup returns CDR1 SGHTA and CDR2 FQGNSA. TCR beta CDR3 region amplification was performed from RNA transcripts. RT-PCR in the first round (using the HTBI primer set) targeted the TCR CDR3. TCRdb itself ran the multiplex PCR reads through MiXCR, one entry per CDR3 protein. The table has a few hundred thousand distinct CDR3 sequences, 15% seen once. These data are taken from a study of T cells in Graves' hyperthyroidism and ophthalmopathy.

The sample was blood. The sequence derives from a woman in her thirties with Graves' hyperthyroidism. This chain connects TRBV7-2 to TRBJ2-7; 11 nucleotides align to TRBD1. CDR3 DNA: TGTGCCAGCAGCTCCTTTGGGACAGGGGGGCGCGAGCAGTACTTC. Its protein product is CASSSFGTGGREQYF.